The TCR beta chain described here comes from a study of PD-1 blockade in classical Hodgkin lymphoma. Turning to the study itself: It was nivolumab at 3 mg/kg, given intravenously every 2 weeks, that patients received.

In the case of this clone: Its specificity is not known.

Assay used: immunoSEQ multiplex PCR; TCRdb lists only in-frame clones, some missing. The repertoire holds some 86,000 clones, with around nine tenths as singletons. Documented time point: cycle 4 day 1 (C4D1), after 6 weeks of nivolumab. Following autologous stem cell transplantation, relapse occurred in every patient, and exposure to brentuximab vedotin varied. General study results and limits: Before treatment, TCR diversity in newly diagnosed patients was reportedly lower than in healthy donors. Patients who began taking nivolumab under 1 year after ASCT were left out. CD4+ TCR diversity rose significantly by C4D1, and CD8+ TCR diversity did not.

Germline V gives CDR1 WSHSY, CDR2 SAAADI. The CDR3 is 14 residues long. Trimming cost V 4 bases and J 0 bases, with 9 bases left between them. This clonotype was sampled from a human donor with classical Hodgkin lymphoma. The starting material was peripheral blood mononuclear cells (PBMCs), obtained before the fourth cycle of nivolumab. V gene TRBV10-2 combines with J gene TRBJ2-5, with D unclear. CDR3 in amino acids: CASSVWANQETQYF. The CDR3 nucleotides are TGCGCCAGCAGTGTGTGGGCGAACCAAGAGACCCAGTACTTC.